The 29 T cell receptor beta chains below come from one sample, sequenced in a study of blood T cell repertoires in COVID-19 (dated by TCRdb to the early 2020s). The receptor library was made with the immunoSEQ multiplex PCR assay. This immuneACCESS table, as held by TCRdb, lists in-frame sequences with V and J called but not all clones. Of the missing ones, under half trace to an unresolved V gene in checked studies; the others have no known cause. This sample is represented by around 68,000 clones; around 86% of them were singletons. The ten largest account for 6% to 7% of the sample. Material for sequencing was peripheral blood. The receptors were sampled from a man over 45 with active COVID-19.

This clone was seen a single time. The V and J genes are TRBV28 and TRBJ2-7, with 7 bases aligning to TRBD1. Looked up from germline, CDR1 is MDHEN and CDR2 is SYDVKM. J lost 0 bases, V lost 3 bases, and 5 bases had no gene match. This CDR3 is 15 amino acids long. CDR3 region: CASSFGTGDSYEQYF. CDR3 bases: TGTGCCAGCAGTTTCGGAACAGGGGACTCCTACGAGCAGTACTTC.

The chain carries TRBV19 and TRBJ2-1; the match to TRBD2 covers 8 bases. The CDR3 loop spans 15 amino acids. Germline-derived CDR1 and CDR2 are LNHDA and SQIVND (reference sequence). Unmatched junction bases numbered 3, after V lost 5 bases and J lost 0 bases. Here the CDR3 DNA reads TGTGCCAGTAGTCTAGCGGGTTTCTCCTACAATGAGCAGTTCTTC. This sequence encodes CASSLAGFSYNEQFF.

The genes are TRBV18 and TRBJ2-1, with D tentatively TRBD1 (5 bases). CDR1 and CDR2 from the germline V gene are KGHSH and LQKENI. The ends were cut back, 4 bases at V and 8 bases at J, with 21 bases in the middle. This CDR3 comprises 16 residues. CDR3 in DNA: TGTGCCAGCTCACTGAATCGACAGCAACAAGGGGATGAGCAGTTCTTC. This sequence encodes CASSLNRQQQGDEQFF. The full variable domain, completed using reference TRBV18 and TRBJ2-1, is NAGVMQNPRHLVRRRGQEARLRCSPMKGHSHVYWYRQLPEEGLKFMVYLQKENIIDESGMPKERFSAEFPKEGPSILRIQQVVRGDSAAYFCASSLNRQQQGDEQFFGPGTRLTVL.

The chain recombines TRBV11-2 with TRBJ2-3; D remains unclear. This CDR3 spans 15 amino acids. Between the trimmed V and J ends, which lost 0 bases and 2 bases, there was a span of 9 bases. CDR1 is SGHAT, CDR2 FQNNGV, per germline. CDR3 sequence reads: CASSLEVAYTDTQYF. The CDR3 DNA sequence: TGTGCCAGCAGCTTAGAGGTCGCGTACACAGATACGCAGTATTTT.

This clone was counted a single time. The rearrangement links TRBV7-2 to TRBJ2-5, with 11 bases aligning to TRBD1. Trimming took 3 bases from V and 4 from J; bases not matched to a gene: 4. The CDR3 is 15 amino acids. The V gene's germline CDR1 is SGHTA and CDR2 FQGNSA. The CDR3 DNA reads TGTGCCAGCAGCTTGGGGGGGACAGGGGGAGAGACCCAGTACTTC. Amino acids: CASSLGGTGGETQYF. Supplemented by reference TRBV7-2 and TRBJ2-5, the full variable domain reads GAGVSQSPSNKVTEKGKDVELRCDPISGHTALYWYRQSLGQGLEFLIYFQGNSAPDKSGLPSDRFSAERTGGSVSTLTIQRTQQEDSAVYLCASSLGGTGGETQYFGPGTRLLVL.

J is TRBJ1-6 and V is TRBV30, with unresolved D. Germline V gene sequence: CDR1 GTSNPN, CDR2 SVGIG (reference sequence). This CDR3 region has 13 residues. Trimming pared 5 bases from V and 6 bases from J, leaving 11 bases between. The DNA of the CDR3 is TGTGCCTGGCGGGATCATGTTAATTCACCCCTCCACTTT. It yields the protein CAWRDHVNSPLHF.

The chain has TRBV5-1 and TRBJ2-5, with no clear D. The germline V gene has CDR1 SGHRS and CDR2 YFSETQ. The CDR3 spans 13 residues. Trimming removed 1 base from V and 4 bases from J, with 8 bases in between. For the CDR3, the DNA is TGCGCCAGCAGCTTGAACTCCCCAGAGACCCAGTACTTC. It translates to CASSLNSPETQYF.

This clone appeared a single time. The gene calls are TRBV2 and TRBJ1-1; 9 nucleotides agree with TRBD1. CDR1 and CDR2 from the germline V gene are SNHLY and FYNNEI. V shed 7 bases, J shed 5 bases, and the junction held 8 bases outside the gene matches. The CDR3 has 14 residues. This CDR3 is CASTRGQGRTEAFF. CDR3 nucleotides: TGTGCCAGCACCAGGGGACAGGGCAGAACTGAAGCTTTCTTT.

This sequence joins TRBV11-1 and TRBJ2-5, with 9 bases that match TRBD1. CDR1 and CDR2 (germline): SGHAT, FQDESV (reference sequence). The CDR3 covers 16 residues. Germline trimming cut 6 bases from V and 4 bases from J; bases unmatched to any gene: 12. The CDR3 reads CASRHHDRGSGETQYF. CDR3 in DNA: TGTGCCAGCAGACATCACGACAGGGGGTCAGGAGAGACCCAGTACTTC.

The V gene is TRBV18, the J gene TRBJ2-7, with TRBD2 matching 13 bases. Germline assignment: CDR1 KGHSH and CDR2 LQKENI. J was trimmed by 6 bases and V by 6 bases; bases with no gene match: 11. The CDR3 has 16 residues. CDR3 DNA sequence: TGTGCCAGCTCTGGCCAAGGACTAGCGGGAGTCCGCGAGCAGTACTTC. Translated: CASSGQGLAGVREQYF. Full variable domain (rest looked up from reference TRBV18 and TRBJ2-7): NAGVMQNPRHLVRRRGQEARLRCSPMKGHSHVYWYRQLPEEGLKFMVYLQKENIIDESGMPKERFSAEFPKEGPSILRIQQVVRGDSAAYFCASSGQGLAGVREQYFGPGTRLTVT.

The CDR3 sequence: CASSPQGSRAQREKLFF. CDR3 nucleotide sequence: TGTGCCAGCAGTCCCCAAGGTTCCAGGGCCCAAAGGGAAAAACTGTTTTTT. The chain uses TRBV28 and TRBJ1-4; D is perhaps TRBD1 (5 bases). Germline CDR1 is MDHEN and CDR2 is SYDVKM. The V end was cut by 5 bases, the J end by 8 bases, with 24 bases between. This CDR3 is built from 17 residues.

The V call is TRBV6-2 or TRBV6-3, the J call TRBJ2-1; TRBD2 aligns across 7 bases. J gave up 3 bases and V 4 bases, and 3 bases lay outside the gene matches. The CDR3 is made up of 14 amino acids. Germline V gene lookup returns CDR1 MNHEY and CDR2 SVGEGT. CDR3 nucleotides: TGTGCCAGCAGTTGGGAGGGCGACTACAATGAGCAGTTCTTC. This encodes CASSWEGDYNEQFF.

The chain is built from TRBV2 and TRBJ1-4; 8 bases match TRBD1. Trimming cost V 11 bases and J 8 bases; bases outside gene matches: 1. In germline, CDR1 is SNHLY, CDR2 FYNNEI. The CDR3 contains 10 residues. CDR3 amino acids: CADRGEKLFF. The CDR3 coding sequence is TGTGCCGACAGGGGAGAAAAACTGTTTTTT.

This chain links TRBV27 with TRBJ2-3, with a tentative D call TRBD1 (6 bases). Trimming cost V 6 bases and J 8 bases, with 15 bases left between them. In germline, CDR1 is MNHEY, CDR2 SMNVEV (reference sequence). There are 13 residues in the CDR3. The CDR3 DNA reads as TGTGCCAGCAGATCTCTGGACAGCCCTACGCAGTATTTT. This translates into CASRSLDSPTQYF.

The J gene is TRBJ2-1, the V gene TRBV24-1; 8 bases are a match to TRBD1. This CDR3 spans 16 amino acids. J was trimmed by 4 bases and V by 3 bases; bases with no gene match: 7. Looked up from germline, CDR1 is KGHDR and CDR2 is SFDVKD. CDR3 nucleotide sequence: TGTGCCACCAGTGATGGACTCCGGGACAGGTACAATGAGCAGTTCTTC. Its translation is CATSDGLRDRYNEQFF.

The chain carries TRBV6-1 and TRBJ2-7; possibly TRBD2 for D (6 bases). The germline CDR1 and CDR2 sequences are MNHNS and SASEGT. The germline V and J ends were trimmed by 2 bases and 3 bases, with 8 bases remaining between them. The CDR3 extends over 13 amino acids. The CDR3, as DNA: TGTGCCAGCAGTGAAAGCGGGTACTACGAGCAGTACTTC. Protein sequence: CASSESGYYEQYF.

The rearrangement links TRBV4-1 to TRBJ1-2, with D uncertain. Trimming took 0 bases from V and 8 from J, leaving 10 bases between them. The germline CDR1 and CDR2 sequences are MGHRA and YSYEKL. The CDR3 totals 13 residues. The CDR3 spells CASSQEAGGGYTF. The CDR3, as DNA: TGCGCCAGCAGCCAAGAAGCAGGCGGGGGCTACACCTTC.

The V gene is TRBV6-5, the J gene TRBJ1-5, with 8 bases identical to TRBD1. J gave up 5 bases and V 8 bases, and 2 bases lay outside the gene matches. Germline CDR1 reads MNHEY; CDR2 reads SVGAGI. CDR3 length: 12 amino acids. The CDR3 nucleotides read TGTGCCAGCGCGACAGGGGATCAGCCCCAGCATTTT. Translating gives CASATGDQPQHF.

The rearrangement uses TRBV29-1 and TRBJ2-2; TRBD1 matches 8 bases. This CDR3 has 16 residues. Trimming cost V 6 bases and J 5 bases; bases outside gene matches: 14. Germline loops: CDR1 SQVTM, CDR2 ANQGSEA. The CDR3 loop reads CSVGIGQGLDTGELFF. The CDR3 nucleotides read TGCAGCGTAGGGATAGGACAGGGTTTGGATACCGGGGAGCTGTTTTTT.

The rearrangement joins TRBV27 to TRBJ1-2; 8 nucleotides line up with TRBD1. Per germline, CDR1 MNHEY and CDR2 SMNVEV (reference sequence). This CDR3 is 14 amino acids long. With V trimmed by 5 bases and J by 8 bases, 10 bases remained unmatched. The CDR3, as DNA: TGTGCCAGCAGTGCTCACGGACAGGGACGGGGCTACACCTTC. This translates into CASSAHGQGRGYTF.

V gene TRBV4-2 combines with J gene TRBJ1-1; D is ambiguous. CDR1 and CDR2 from the germline V gene are LGHNA and YNFKEQ. Trimming removed 0 bases from V and 1 base from J, with 6 bases in between. The CDR3 runs 14 residues. CDR3 in DNA: TGTGCCAGCAGCCAAGAGGGAGAGAACACTGAAGCTTTCTTT. It specifies CASSQEGENTEAFF.

V usage is TRBV19 and J usage is TRBJ2-7, with D maybe TRBD2 (6 bases). Deletions cut 1 base from V and 2 bases from J, with 12 bases between. This CDR3 region has 15 residues. Germline lookup yields CDR1 LNHDA and CDR2 SQIVND (reference sequence). CDR3 residues: CASSIGGLPTYEQYF. The CDR3 DNA reads as TGTGCCAGTAGTATAGGCGGACTACCCACCTACGAGCAGTACTTC. The complete variable domain, with remaining parts taken from reference TRBV19 and TRBJ2-7, reads DGGITQSPKYLFRKEGQNVTLSCEQNLNHDAMYWYRQDPGQGLRLIYYSQIVNDFQKGDIAEGYSVSREKKESFPLTVTSAQKNPTAFYLCASSIGGLPTYEQYFGPGTRLTVT.

The gene calls are TRBV5-1 and TRBJ2-2; a weak D match, TRBD1 (6 bases). Per the germline V gene, CDR1 is SGHRS and CDR2 is YFSETQ. The CDR3 contains 15 residues. V was shortened by 0 bases and J by 4 bases, with 10 bases between the two germline ends. CDR3 coding DNA: TGCGCCAGCAGCTTGGTACAGGGCGGCACCGGGGAGCTGTTTTTT. This encodes CASSLVQGGTGELFF. The whole variable domain, filled in from reference TRBV5-1 and TRBJ2-2, reads KAGVTQTPRYLIKTRGQQVTLSCSPISGHRSVSWYQQTPGQGLQFLFEYFSETQRNKGNFPGRFSGRQFSNSRSEMNVSTLELGDSALYLCASSLVQGGTGELFFGEGSRLTVL.

The chain couples TRBV19 to TRBJ1-5; D uncertain. Deletions cut 3 bases from V and 4 bases from J, with 7 bases between. This CDR3 contains 13 residues. Germline V gives CDR1 LNHDA, CDR2 SQIVND (reference sequence). CDR3 nucleotide sequence: TGTGCCAGTAGTATGTCCCCAAATCAGCCCCAGCATTTT. It encodes CASSMSPNQPQHF.

This chain connects TRBV28 to TRBJ2-7, with 9 bases lining up with TRBD1. J lost 1 base, V lost 5 bases, and 9 bases had no gene match. This CDR3 is built from 16 residues. CDR1 is MDHEN, CDR2 SYDVKM, per germline. This chain's CDR3 is CASSRSGTGLSYEQYF. The CDR3 nucleotides read TGTGCCAGCAGTCGATCCGGGACAGGGCTTTCCTACGAGCAGTACTTC.

This chain uses TRBV5-4 with TRBJ2-1; 14 bases are a match to TRBD2. Unmatched junction bases numbered 12, after V lost 7 bases and J lost 6 bases. CDR1 is SGHNT and CDR2 is YYREEE in the germline V gene (reference sequence). The CDR3 is 17 amino acids. CDR3 sequence: CASRPGTSGSFGNEQFF. CDR3 bases: TGTGCCAGCCGTCCCGGGACTAGCGGGAGTTTCGGCAATGAGCAGTTCTTC.

This clone was counted a single time. The chain couples TRBV18 to TRBJ1-2, with TRBD1 as a possible D gene (6 bases). This CDR3 has 13 amino acids. From germline, CDR1 is KGHSH and CDR2 LQKENI. V was shortened by 3 bases and J by 6 bases, with 11 bases between the two germline ends. In DNA, the CDR3 is TGTGCCAGCTCACCCTCAGGGGTAAATGGCTACACCTTC. As protein: CASSPSGVNGYTF.

The rearrangement joins TRBV19 to TRBJ1-2, with D unclear. Trimming took off 6 bases at V and 3 bases at J, with 11 bases between the two ends. The CDR3 covers 13 residues. CDR1 and CDR2 (germline): LNHDA, SQIVND (reference sequence). CDR3 sequence: CASRRGGDYGYTF. The CDR3 DNA reads TGTGCCAGTAGGCGGGGTGGCGACTATGGCTACACCTTC.

The genes are TRBV28 and TRBJ2-7; 8 bases are a match to TRBD2. V shed 3 bases, J shed 6 bases, and the junction held 4 bases outside the gene matches. The germline V gene encodes CDR1 MDHEN and CDR2 SYDVKM. The CDR3 is 13 amino acids. CDR3 in amino acids: CASSFLREAEQYF. CDR3 DNA: TGTGCCAGCAGTTTTTTGCGGGAGGCCGAGCAGTACTTC. The full variable domain, its missing parts supplied by reference TRBV28 and TRBJ2-7, is DVKVTQSSRYLVKRTGEKVFLECVQDMDHENMFWYRQDPGLGLRLIYFSYDVKMKEKGDIPEGYSVSREKKERFSLILESASTNQTSMYLCASSFLREAEQYFGPGTRLTVT.